This T cell receptor beta chain was obtained from a study of T cells in Graves' hyperthyroidism and ophthalmopathy. Broader study findings: From stable hyperthyroidism, ophthalmopathy was separated by a 13 V-J model. The model anticipated ophthalmopathy a median approximately six months pre-onset. Blood also carried most thyroid clonotypes expanded above 0.001.

Patients were excluded for uncontrolled infection, other autoimmune disease, pregnancy or lactation. Amplification targeted TCR beta CDR3 regions from RNA transcripts. The primer set for the first-round RT-PCR of the TCR CDR3 was HTBI. TCRdb re-derived calls from the multiplex PCR reads in MiXCR, one entry per CDR3 protein. This table has 300,000 to 350,000 distinct CDR3 sequences, over 15% appearing once. This clonotype occurred many times. Antigen: not known. The CDR3 has 16 residues. CDR1 and CDR2 from the germline V gene are SNHLY and FYNNEI. Trimming cost V 5 bases and J 8 bases, with 21 bases left between them.

The TCR comes from a man aged 30 to 45 with Graves' hyperthyroidism. Sequencing was done on a sample of blood. This chain uses TRBV2 with TRBJ1-4; D gene uncertain. The CDR3: CASSPSMGRAREKLFF. CDR3 nucleotides: TGTGCCAGCAGTCCTTCTATGGGGAGGGCGAGGGAAAAACTGTTTTTT.